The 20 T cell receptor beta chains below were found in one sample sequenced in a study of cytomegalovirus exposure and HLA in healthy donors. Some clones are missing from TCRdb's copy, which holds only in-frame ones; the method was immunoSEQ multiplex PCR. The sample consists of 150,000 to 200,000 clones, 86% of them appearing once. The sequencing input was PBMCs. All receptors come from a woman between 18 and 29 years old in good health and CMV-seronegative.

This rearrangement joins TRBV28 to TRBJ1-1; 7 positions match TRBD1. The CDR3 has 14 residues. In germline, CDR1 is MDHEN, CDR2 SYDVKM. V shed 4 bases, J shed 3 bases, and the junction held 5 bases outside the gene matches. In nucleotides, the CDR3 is TGTGCCAGCAGTTACGACAGGGTGGACACTGAAGCTTTCTTT. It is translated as CASSYDRVDTEAFF. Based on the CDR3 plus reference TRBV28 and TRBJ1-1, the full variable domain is DVKVTQSSRYLVKRTGEKVFLECVQDMDHENMFWYRQDPGLGLRLIYFSYDVKMKEKGDIPEGYSVSREKKERFSLILESASTNQTSMYLCASSYDRVDTEAFFGQGTRLTVV.

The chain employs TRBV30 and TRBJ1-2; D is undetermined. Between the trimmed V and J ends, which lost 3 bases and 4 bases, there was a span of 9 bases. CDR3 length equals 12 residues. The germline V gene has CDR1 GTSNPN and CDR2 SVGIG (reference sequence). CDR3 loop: CAWRAGSYGYTF. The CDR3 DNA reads TGTGCCTGGAGGGCAGGTTCCTATGGCTACACCTTC.

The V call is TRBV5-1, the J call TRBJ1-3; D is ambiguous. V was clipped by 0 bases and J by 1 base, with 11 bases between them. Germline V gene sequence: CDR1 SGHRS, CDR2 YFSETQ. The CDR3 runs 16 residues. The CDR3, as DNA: TGCGCCAGCAGCTTGGAGGTCGGCGGGTCTGGAAACACCATATATTTT. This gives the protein CASSLEVGGSGNTIYF.

CDR3 nucleotides: TGTGCTAGTGGTTTGGGGGGGCCCGCCTATGGCTACACCTTC. Its translation: CASGLGGPAYGYTF. This rearrangement joins TRBV12-5 to TRBJ1-2; possibly TRBD1 for D (6 bases). Germline loops: CDR1 LGHNT, CDR2 FRNRAP. The V end lost 1 base, the J end lost 4 bases, and 10 bases lay between the germline ends. The CDR3 has 14 amino acids.

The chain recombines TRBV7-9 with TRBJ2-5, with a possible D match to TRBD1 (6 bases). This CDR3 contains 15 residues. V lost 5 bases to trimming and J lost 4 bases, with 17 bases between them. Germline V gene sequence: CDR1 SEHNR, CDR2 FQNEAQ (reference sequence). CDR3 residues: CASSLLTGTRETQYF. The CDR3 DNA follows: TGTGCCAGCAGCCTGCTAACAGGGACGCGAGAGACCCAGTACTTC.

This CDR3 reads CASSFLEETQYF. CDR3 coding DNA: TGCGCCAGCAGCTTCCTAGAAGAGACCCAGTACTTC. The rearrangement links TRBV5-1 to TRBJ2-5; D unresolved. This CDR3 is built from 12 residues. CDR1 and CDR2 from the germline V gene are SGHRS and YFSETQ. With 2 bases removed from V and 3 bases from J, the gap between germline ends came to 5 bases.

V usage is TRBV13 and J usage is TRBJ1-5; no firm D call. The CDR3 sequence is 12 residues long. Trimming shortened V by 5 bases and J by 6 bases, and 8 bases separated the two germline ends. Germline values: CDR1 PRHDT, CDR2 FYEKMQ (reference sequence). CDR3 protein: CASSPLGQPQHF. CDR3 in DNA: TGTGCCAGCAGCCCCCTCGGTCAGCCCCAGCATTTT.

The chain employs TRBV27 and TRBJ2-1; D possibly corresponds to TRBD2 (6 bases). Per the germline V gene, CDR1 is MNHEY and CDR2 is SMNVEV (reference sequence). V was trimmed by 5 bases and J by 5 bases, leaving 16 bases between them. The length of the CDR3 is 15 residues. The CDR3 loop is CASSPTGGPNNEQFF. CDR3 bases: TGTGCCAGCAGTCCTACCGGAGGGCCGAACAATGAGCAGTTCTTC.

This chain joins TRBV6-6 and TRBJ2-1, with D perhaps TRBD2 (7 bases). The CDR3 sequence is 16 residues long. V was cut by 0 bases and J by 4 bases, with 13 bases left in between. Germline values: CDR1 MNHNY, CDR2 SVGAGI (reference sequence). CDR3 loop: CASSYSRGGIYNEQFF. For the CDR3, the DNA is TGTGCCAGCAGTTACTCGCGCGGGGGCATATACAATGAGCAGTTCTTC.

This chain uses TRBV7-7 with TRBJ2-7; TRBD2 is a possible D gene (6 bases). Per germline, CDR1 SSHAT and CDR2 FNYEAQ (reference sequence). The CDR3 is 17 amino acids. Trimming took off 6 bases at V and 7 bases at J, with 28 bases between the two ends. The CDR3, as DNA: TGTGCCAGCAGGGATGAGGCTTTGACTAGAAAGTCGGGGGAGCAGTACTTC. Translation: CASRDEALTRKSGEQYF.

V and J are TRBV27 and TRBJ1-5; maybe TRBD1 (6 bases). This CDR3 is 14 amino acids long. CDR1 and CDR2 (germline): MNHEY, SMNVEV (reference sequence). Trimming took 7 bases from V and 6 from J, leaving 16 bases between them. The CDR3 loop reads CASKVRGSTQPQHF. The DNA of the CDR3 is TGTGCCAGCAAAGTCAGGGGTAGTACTCAGCCCCAGCATTTT.

In nucleotides, the CDR3 is TGTGCCAGCAGCCCTGGGTGGGGGGATCTTTCCGGAAACACCATATATTTT. This encodes CASSPGWGDLSGNTIYF. J is TRBJ1-3 and V is TRBV5-4; tentative D call: TRBD1 (5 bases). The CDR3 is made up of 17 amino acids. Trimming removed 4 bases from V and 4 bases from J, with 21 bases in between. CDR1 is SGHNT and CDR2 is YYREEE in the germline V gene (reference sequence).

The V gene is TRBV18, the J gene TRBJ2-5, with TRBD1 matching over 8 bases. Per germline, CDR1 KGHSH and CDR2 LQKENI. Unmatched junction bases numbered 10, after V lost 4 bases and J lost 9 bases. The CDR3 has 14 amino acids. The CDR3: CASSLQGAYSAQYF. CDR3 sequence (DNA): TGTGCCAGCTCACTGCAGGGGGCCTACAGTGCCCAGTACTTC.

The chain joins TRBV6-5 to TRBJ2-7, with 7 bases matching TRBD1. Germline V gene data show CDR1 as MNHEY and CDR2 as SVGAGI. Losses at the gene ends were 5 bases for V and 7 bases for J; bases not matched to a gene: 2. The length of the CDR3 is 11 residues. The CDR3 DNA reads TGTGCCAGCAGTGACAGGGAAGAGCAGTACTTC. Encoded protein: CASSDREEQYF.

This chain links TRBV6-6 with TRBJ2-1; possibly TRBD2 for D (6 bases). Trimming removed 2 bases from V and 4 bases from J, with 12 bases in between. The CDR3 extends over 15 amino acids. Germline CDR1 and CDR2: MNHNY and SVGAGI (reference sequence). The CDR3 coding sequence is TGTGCCAGCAGTTACGCCGGGAGAGTGTACAATGAGCAGTTCTTC. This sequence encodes CASSYAGRVYNEQFF.

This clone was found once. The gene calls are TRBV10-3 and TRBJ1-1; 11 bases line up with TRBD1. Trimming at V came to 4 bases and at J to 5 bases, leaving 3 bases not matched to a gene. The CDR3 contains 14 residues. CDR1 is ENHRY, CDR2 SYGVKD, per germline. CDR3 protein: CAISGTGGETEAFF. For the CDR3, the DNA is TGTGCCATCAGTGGGACAGGGGGCGAAACTGAAGCTTTCTTT.

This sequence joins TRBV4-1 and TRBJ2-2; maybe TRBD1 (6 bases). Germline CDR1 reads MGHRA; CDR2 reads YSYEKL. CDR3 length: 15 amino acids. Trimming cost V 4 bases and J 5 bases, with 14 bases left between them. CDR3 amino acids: CASSLPIQGTGELFF. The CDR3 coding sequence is TGCGCCAGCAGCCTTCCGATACAGGGTACCGGGGAGCTGTTTTTT.

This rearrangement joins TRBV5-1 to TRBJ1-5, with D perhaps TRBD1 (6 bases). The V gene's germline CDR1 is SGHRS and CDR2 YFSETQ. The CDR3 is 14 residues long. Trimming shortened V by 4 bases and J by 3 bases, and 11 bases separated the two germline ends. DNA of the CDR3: TGCGCCAGCAGCCAAACAGGGCTCAATCAGCCCCAGCATTTT. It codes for CASSQTGLNQPQHF.

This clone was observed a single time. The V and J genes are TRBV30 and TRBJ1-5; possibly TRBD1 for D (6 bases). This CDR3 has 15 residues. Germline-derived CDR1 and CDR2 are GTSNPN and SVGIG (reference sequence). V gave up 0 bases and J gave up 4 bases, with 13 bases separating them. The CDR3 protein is CAWSVEGVVNQPQHF. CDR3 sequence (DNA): TGTGCCTGGAGTGTAGAGGGGGTGGTTAATCAGCCCCAGCATTTT.

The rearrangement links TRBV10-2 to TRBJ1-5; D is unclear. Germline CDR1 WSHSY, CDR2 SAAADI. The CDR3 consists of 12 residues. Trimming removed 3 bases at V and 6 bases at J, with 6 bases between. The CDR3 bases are TGCGCCAGCAGTGAATCGAGTCAGCCCCAGCATTTT. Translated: CASSESSQPQHF.